Listed here is a single TCR beta chain. These data originate in a study of blood T cell repertoires in COVID-19. About the research overall: Samples came from the United States, Italy and Spain, spanning acute and convalescent COVID-19.

Sequencing was performed with immunoSEQ multiplex PCR; in TCRdb, only in-frame clones are kept and a portion is missing. This sample yields about 400,000 clones, of which around 89% are seen a single time; 1.2% belongs to the top ten. This TCR came from a man in his forties with acute or convalescent COVID-19. Sequenced: peripheral blood.

CDR3 nucleotide sequence: TGTGCCAGCAGCTTAGGAGTAGGGAGGGGTAGCAATCAGCCCCAGCATTTT. It yields the protein CASSLGVGRGSNQPQHF. J is TRBJ1-5 and V is TRBV7-2, with D maybe TRBD1 (5 bases). Per germline, CDR1 SGHTA and CDR2 FQGNSA. V was clipped by 1 base and J by 0 bases, with 13 bases between them. The CDR3 has 17 residues.